This T cell receptor beta chain was sequenced during a study of CD4 T cells in relation to SARS-CoV-2 and coronaviruses. Sorted naive or memory CD4+ cells met CEF peptides for around eleven days. Looked up from germline, CDR1 is KGHDR and CDR2 is SFDVKD. This CDR3 comprises 15 residues. The ends were cut back, 2 bases at V and 6 bases at J, with 13 bases in the middle. The repertoire was sequenced with immunoSEQ multiplex PCR; TCRdb's copy has only in-frame clones and lacks some. This sample yields approximately 40,000 clones, of which 70% to 85% are seen a single time; roughly 3% belongs to the top ten. Comment on this clone: No antigen is known for it.

The receptor comes from an adult with COVID-19. The sample was memory CD4+ T cells from PBMCs, cultured in vitro. This chain connects TRBV24-1 to TRBJ2-1; D may be TRBD2 (6 bases). The CDR3 sequence is CATSDYPTSVNEQFF. For the CDR3, the DNA is TGTGCCACCAGTGATTACCCGACTAGTGTCAATGAGCAGTTCTTC.